What follows are 3 T cell receptor beta chains derived from one specimen sequenced in a study of patients with pleural tuberculosis. TCRdb fed the reads into MiXCR, producing one record per CDR3 protein. The sample shows under 65,000 distinct CDR3 sequences, about 7.9% of them seen only once. The receptors originated from a human donor with pleural tuberculosis.

This clonotype was observed at least ten times. The rearrangement links TRBV5-4 to TRBJ1-1; weak D call: TRBD1 (5 bases). Germline V gene lookup returns CDR1 SGHNT and CDR2 YYREEE (reference sequence). There are 12 residues in the CDR3. Trimming cost V 4 bases and J 3 bases, with 7 bases left between them. The CDR3 reads CASSTTDTEAFF. As DNA, the CDR3 is TGTGCCAGCAGCACGACAGACACTGAAGCTTTCTTT.

This clonotype was picked up many times. The chain employs TRBV29-1 and TRBJ1-3; D is unresolved. V lost 4 bases, J lost 2 bases, and 9 bases lay in between. CDR1 is SQVTM and CDR2 is ANQGSEA in the germline V gene. This CDR3 is built from 13 residues. CDR3 sequence: CSVVELAGNTIYF. CDR3 DNA sequence: TGCAGCGTTGTGGAGCTCGCTGGAAACACCATATATTTT. Full variable domain (missing parts from reference TRBV29-1 and TRBJ1-3): SAVISQKPSRDICQRGTSLTIQCQVDSQVTMMFWYRQQPGQSLTLIATANQGSEATYESGFVIDKFPISRPNLTFSTLTVSNMSPEDSSIYLCSVVELAGNTIYFGEGSWLTVV.

There are many counts of this clonotype. The gene calls are TRBV6-1 and TRBJ1-3; 7 bases agree with TRBD1. After removal of 4 bases from V and 0 bases from J, the junction contained 3 bases not matched to a gene. The CDR3 contains 15 residues. Germline V gene sequence: CDR1 MNHNS, CDR2 SASEGT. CDR3 DNA: TGTGCCAGCAGTGGGGGACAGAACTCTGGAAACACCATATATTTT. This codes for CASSGGQNSGNTIYF.